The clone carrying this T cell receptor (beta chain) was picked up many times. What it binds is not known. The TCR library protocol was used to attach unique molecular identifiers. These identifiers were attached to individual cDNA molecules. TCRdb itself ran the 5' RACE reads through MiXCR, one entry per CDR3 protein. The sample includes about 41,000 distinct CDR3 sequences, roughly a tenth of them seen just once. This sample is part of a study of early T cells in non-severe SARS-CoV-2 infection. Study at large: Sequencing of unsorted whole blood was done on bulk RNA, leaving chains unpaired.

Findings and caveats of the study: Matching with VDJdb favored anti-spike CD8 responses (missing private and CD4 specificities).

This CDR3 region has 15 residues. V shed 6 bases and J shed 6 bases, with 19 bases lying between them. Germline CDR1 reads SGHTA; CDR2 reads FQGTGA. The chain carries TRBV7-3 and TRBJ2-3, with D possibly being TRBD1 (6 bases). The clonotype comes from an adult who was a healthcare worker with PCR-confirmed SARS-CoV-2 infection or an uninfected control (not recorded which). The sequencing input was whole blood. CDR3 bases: TGTGCCAGCAGTCCTACAGGGACGATTGGGGATACGCAGTATTTT. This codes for CASSPTGTIGDTQYF.